The T cell receptor (beta chain) under discussion was sequenced for a study of blood T cell repertoires in COVID-19. Study-level background: From T cells, B-cell-depleted T cells, or PBMCs came the material, which was cDNA or gDNA.

There are 15 residues in the CDR3. Germline V gene data show CDR1 as MDHEN and CDR2 as SYDVKM. The V and J ends lost 5 bases and 4 bases, in that order; junction bases with no gene match: 10. As handled by the study authors: Counts of nucleated cells, estimated from reference gene primer amplification, were obtained. Sequencing used immunoSEQ multiplex PCR; TCRdb keeps in-frame clones, though not all of them. For V, J and clone size, that table is used; D and trimming come from the DNA. The table lists a few hundred thousand clones, approximately 88% of them singletons. Sequences were obtained from PBMCs or T cells enriched from blood (not recorded which). This TCR was sampled from a woman between 18 and 29 years old who had recovered from COVID-19. V usage is TRBV28 and J usage is TRBJ1-2; 7 bases line up with TRBD1. The CDR3 loop is CASSGNRGLGYGYTF. Written as DNA, the CDR3 is TGTGCCAGCAGTGGAAACAGGGGCCTAGGCTATGGCTACACCTTC.